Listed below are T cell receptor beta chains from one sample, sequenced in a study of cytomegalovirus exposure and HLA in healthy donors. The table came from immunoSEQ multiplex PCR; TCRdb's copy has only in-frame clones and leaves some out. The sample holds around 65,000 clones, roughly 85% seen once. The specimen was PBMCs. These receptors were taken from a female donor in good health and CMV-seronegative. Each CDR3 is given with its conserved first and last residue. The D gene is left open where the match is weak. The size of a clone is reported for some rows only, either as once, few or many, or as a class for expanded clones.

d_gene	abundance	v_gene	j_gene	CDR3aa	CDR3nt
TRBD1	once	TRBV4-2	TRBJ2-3	CASSQTRQGATDTQYF	TGTGCCAGCAGCCAAACCCGACAGGGGGCCACAGATACGCAGTATTTT
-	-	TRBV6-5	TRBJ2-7	CASSYGQSYEQYF	TGTGCCAGCAGTTATGGGCAGTCCTACGAGCAGTACTTC
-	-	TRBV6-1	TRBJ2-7	CASGRQGLTYEQYF	TGTGCCAGCGGTAGACAGGGACTCACCTACGAGCAGTACTTC
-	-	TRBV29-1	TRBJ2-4	CSVTGTRNIQYF	TGCAGCGTGACCGGGACAAGGAACATTCAGTACTTC
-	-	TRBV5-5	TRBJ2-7	CASSLSILRYYEQYF	TGTGCCAGCAGCTTGTCAATACTCCGCTACTACGAGCAGTACTTC
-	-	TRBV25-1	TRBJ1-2	CASAKDSDYVYTF	TGTGCCAGCGCCAAGGACTCGGACTATGTCTACACCTTC
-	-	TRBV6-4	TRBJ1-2	CASSESRQGRGCTF	TGTGCCAGCAGTGAGAGTAGGCAGGGTAGGGGCTGCACCTTC
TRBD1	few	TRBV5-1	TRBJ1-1	CASSLGGGTANTEAFF	TGCGCCAGCAGCTTGGGGGGTGGGACAGCAAACACTGAAGCTTTCTTT
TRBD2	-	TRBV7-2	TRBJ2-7	CASSPYPKRGAYEQYF	TGTGCCAGCAGCCCATACCCCAAGCGGGGGGCGTACGAGCAGTACTTC
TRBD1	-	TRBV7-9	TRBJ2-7	CASSLVPPGGAEQYF	TGTGCCAGCAGCTTAGTCCCTCCAGGGGGCGCCGAGCAGTACTTC
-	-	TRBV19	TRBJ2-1	CASSTNSYNEQFF	TGTGCCAGTAGTACCAACAGCTACAATGAGCAGTTCTTC
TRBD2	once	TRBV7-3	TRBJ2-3	CASSLVAGGTDTQYF	TGTGCCAGCAGCTTGGTAGCGGGAGGCACAGATACGCAGTATTTT
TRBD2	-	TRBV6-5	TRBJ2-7	CASRRGGGGYEQYF	TGTGCCAGCAGGCGTGGCGGGGGGGGGTACGAGCAGTACTTC
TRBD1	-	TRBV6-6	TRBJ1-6	CASRAGGSYNSPLHF	TGTGCCAGCAGGGCAGGGGGCTCCTATAATTCACCCCTCCACTTT
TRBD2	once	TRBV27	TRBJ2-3	CASSSGLAGDTQYF	TGTGCCAGCAGTTCGGGACTAGCGGGAGATACGCAGTATTTT
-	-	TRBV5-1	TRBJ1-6	CASSGGDGARDSPLHF	TGCGCCAGCAGCGGGGGCGACGGGGCGAGAGATTCACCCCTCCACTTT
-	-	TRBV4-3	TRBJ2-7	CASSQDSSRVEQYF	TGCGCCAGCAGCCAAGATAGTTCACGGGTCGAGCAGTACTTC
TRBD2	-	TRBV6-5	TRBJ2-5	CASSYSGTTQETQYF	TGTGCCAGCAGTTACTCGGGGACTACCCAAGAGACCCAGTACTTC
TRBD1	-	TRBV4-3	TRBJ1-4	CASSQQGALGKLFF	TGCGCCAGCAGCCAACAGGGGGCGTTGGGAAAACTGTTTTTT
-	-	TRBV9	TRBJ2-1	CASSVGASLISSYNEQFF	TGTGCCAGCAGCGTAGGAGCTAGCCTCATTAGCTCCTACAATGAGCAGTTCTTC
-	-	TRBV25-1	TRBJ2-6	CASSESPYGANVLTF	TGTGCCAGCAGTGAATCTCCTTATGGGGCCAACGTCCTGACTTTC
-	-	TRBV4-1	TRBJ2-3	CASSQTGFSTDTQYF	TGCGCCAGCAGCCAAACAGGTTTTAGCACAGATACGCAGTATTTT
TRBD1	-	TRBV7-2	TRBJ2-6	CASPDREGWAGANVLTF	TGTGCCAGCCCGGACAGGGAAGGATGGGCCGGGGCCAACGTCCTGACTTTC
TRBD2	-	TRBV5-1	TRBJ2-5	CASSLVVAGGRETQYF	TGCGCCAGCAGCTTGGTAGTAGCGGGGGGGCGAGAGACCCAGTACTTC
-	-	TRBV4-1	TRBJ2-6	CASSQEQNLPSSGANVLTF	TGCGCCAGCAGCCAAGAACAGAACTTACCCTCCTCTGGGGCCAACGTCCTGACTTTC
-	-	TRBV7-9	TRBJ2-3	CASSLALRGTDTQYF	TGTGCCAGCAGCTTAGCGCTCAGGGGAACAGATACGCAGTATTTT
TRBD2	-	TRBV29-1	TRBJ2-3	CSVEIAGPLDTQYF	TGCAGCGTGGAGATAGCGGGGCCTTTGGATACGCAGTATTTT
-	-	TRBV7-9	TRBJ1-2	CASSLGGGYGYTF	TGTGCCAGCAGCTTAGGGGGGGGATATGGCTACACCTTC
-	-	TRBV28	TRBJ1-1	CASREGWNTEAFF	TGTGCCAGCAGGGAGGGTTGGAACACTGAAGCTTTCTTT
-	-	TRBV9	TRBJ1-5	CASSSNPGVGSPQHF	TGTGCCAGCAGCTCAAACCCAGGGGTCGGTTCCCCCCAGCATTTT
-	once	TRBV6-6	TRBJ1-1	CASSLTGRTEAFF	TGTGCCAGCAGTTTGACAGGACGAACTGAAGCTTTCTTT
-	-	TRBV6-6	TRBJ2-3	CASSQGLSTDTQYF	TGTGCCAGCAGCCAGGGGTTGAGCACAGATACGCAGTATTTT
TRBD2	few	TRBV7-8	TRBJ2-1	CASSATSGTRSYEQFF	TGTGCCAGCAGCGCGACGTCCGGGACTAGATCATATGAGCAGTTCTTC
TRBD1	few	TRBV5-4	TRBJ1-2	CASRMGDRNYGYTF	TGTGCCAGCAGAATGGGGGACAGAAACTATGGCTACACCTTC
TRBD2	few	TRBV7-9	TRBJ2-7	CASSHGTSGSYEQYF	TGTGCCAGCAGTCACGGGACTAGCGGGTCCTACGAGCAGTACTTC
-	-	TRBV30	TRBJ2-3	CAWSVGGGGTDTQYF	TGTGCCTGGAGTGTAGGAGGGGGCGGAACAGATACGCAGTATTTT
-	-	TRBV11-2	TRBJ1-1	CASSSYSELMNTEAFF	TGTGCCAGCAGCTCCTATTCGGAGCTCATGAACACTGAAGCTTTCTTT
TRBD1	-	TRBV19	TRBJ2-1	CASRDRGSSYNEQFF	TGTGCCAGTAGGGACAGGGGGAGCTCCTACAATGAGCAGTTCTTC
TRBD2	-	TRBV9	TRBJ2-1	CASSVGGSNEQFF	TGTGCCAGCAGCGTAGGCGGGAGCAATGAGCAGTTCTTC
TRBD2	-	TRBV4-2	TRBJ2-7	CASSRDPGLAGIYYEQYF	TGTGCCAGCAGCCGCGACCCGGGACTAGCGGGGATCTACTACGAGCAGTACTTC
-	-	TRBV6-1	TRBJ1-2	CASRQTVIGGYGYTF	TGTGCCAGCAGGCAAACAGTTATCGGTGGCTATGGCTACACCTTC
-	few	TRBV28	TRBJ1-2	CASSLSNNYGYTF	TGTGCCAGCAGTTTATCCAATAACTATGGCTACACCTTC
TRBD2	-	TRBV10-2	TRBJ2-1	CASSESGGEWDEQFF	TGCGCCAGCAGTGAGTCCGGGGGGGAGTGGGATGAGCAGTTCTTC
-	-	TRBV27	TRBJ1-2	CASSLSAGAISGYTF	TGTGCCAGCAGTTTATCGGCGGGGGCGATCTCTGGCTACACCTTC
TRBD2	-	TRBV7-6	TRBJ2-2	CASSVGLAGVTGELFF	TGTGCCAGCAGCGTCGGACTAGCGGGAGTAACCGGGGAGCTGTTTTTT
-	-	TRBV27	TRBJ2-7	CATQTGGREQYF	TGTGCCACCCAGACCGGGGGGCGCGAGCAGTACTTC
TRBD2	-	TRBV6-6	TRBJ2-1	CASSYPTSGANDEQFF	TGTGCCAGCAGTTACCCGACTAGCGGGGCCAACGATGAGCAGTTCTTC
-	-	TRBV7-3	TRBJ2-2	CASSSGHTGELFF	TGTGCCAGCAGCTCAGGGCACACCGGGGAGCTGTTTTTT
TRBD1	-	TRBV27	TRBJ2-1	CASSDGQGNPNEQFF	TGTGCCAGCAGTGACGGACAGGGTAACCCCAATGAGCAGTTCTTC
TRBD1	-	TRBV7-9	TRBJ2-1	CASSLQTGGDEQFF	TGTGCCAGCAGCTTACAAACAGGGGGCGATGAGCAGTTCTTC
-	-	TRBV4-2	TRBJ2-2	CASSQVEQPTGELFF	TGTGCCAGCAGCCAAGTAGAACAGCCCACCGGGGAGCTGTTTTTT
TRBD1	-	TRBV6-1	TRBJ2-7	CASRDRAVDEQYF	TGTGCCAGCAGGGACAGGGCCGTGGACGAGCAGTACTTC